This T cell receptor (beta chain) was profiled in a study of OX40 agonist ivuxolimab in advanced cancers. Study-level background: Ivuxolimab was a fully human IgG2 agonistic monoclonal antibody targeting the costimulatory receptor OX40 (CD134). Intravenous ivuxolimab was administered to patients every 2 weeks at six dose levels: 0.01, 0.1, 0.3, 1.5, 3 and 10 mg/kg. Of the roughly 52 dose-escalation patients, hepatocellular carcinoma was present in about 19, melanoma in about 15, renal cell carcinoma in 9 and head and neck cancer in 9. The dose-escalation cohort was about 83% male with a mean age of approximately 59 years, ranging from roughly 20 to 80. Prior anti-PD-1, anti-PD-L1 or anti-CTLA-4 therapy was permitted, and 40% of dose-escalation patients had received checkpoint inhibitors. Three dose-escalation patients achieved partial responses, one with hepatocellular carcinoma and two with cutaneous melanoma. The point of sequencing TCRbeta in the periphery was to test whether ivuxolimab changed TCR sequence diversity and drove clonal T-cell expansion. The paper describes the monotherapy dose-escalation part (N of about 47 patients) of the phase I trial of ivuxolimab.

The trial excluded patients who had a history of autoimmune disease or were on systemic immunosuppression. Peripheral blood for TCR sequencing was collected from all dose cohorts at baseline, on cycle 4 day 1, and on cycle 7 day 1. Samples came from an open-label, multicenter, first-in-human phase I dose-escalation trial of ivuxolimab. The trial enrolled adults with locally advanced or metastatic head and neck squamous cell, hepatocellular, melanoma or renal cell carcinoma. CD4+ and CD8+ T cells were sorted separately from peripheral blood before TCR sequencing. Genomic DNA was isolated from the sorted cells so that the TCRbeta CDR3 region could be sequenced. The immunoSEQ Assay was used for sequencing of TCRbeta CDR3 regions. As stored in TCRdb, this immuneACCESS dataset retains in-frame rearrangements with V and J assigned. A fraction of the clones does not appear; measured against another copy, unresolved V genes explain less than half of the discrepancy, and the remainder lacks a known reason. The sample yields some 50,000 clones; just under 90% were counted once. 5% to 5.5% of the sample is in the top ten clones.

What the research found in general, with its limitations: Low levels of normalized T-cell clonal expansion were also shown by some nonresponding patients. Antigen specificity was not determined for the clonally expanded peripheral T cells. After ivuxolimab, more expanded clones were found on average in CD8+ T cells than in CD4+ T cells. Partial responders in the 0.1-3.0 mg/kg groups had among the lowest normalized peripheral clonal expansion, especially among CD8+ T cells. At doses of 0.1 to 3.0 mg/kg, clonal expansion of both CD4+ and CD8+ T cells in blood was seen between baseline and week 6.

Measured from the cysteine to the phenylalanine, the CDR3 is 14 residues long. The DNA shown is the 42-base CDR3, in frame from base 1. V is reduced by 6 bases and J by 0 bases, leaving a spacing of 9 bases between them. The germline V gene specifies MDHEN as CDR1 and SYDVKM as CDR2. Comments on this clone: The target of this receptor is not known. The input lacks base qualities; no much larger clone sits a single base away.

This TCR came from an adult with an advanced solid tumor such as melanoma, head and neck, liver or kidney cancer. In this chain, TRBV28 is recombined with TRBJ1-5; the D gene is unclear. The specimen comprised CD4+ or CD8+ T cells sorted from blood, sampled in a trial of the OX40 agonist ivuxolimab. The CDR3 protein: CASRSSSSNQPQHF. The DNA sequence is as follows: TGTGCCAGCAGGTCCTCCAGTAGCAATCAGCCCCAGCATTTT.